This T cell receptor (beta chain) was sequenced for a study of response to subunit inactivated influenza vaccine. With regard to this clonotype: Antigen: not known.

V lost 8 bases to trimming and J lost 9 bases, with 14 bases between them. Germline values: CDR1 SGHTA, CDR2 FQGNSA. CDR3 size: 12 residues. Study outcomes and limitations: Each seasonal influenza vaccination recruits few new T cells, the authors suggested.

TCRdb re-analysed the RT-PCR reads in MiXCR, keeping a single row per CDR3 protein. The table records 650,000 to 700,000 distinct CDR3 sequences, roughly 14% of them present only once. The material sequenced was PBMCs from blood, taken 11 to 12 days after vaccination. V and J are TRBV7-2 and TRBJ1-5; D possibly corresponds to TRBD1 (5 bases). The clonotype comes from a man aged 50-59 years who received an inactivated influenza vaccine. As DNA, the CDR3 is TGTGCCAGCGCCTATTGGGGGGGGCCCCAGCATTTT. Its translation: CASAYWGGPQHF.